Presented here are 5 T cell receptor beta chains from one specimen sequenced in a study of blood T cell repertoires in COVID-19. TCRdb's copy holds only in-frame clones and misses some; the assay was immunoSEQ multiplex PCR. The table has more than 250,000 clones, around 85% seen once. The sequenced sample consisted of peripheral blood. The receptors originated from a woman in her twenties or thirties who had recovered from COVID-19.

This clone appeared a few times. The chain uses TRBV6-5 and TRBJ1-3; the D gene is possibly TRBD1 (6 bases). Germline CDR1 is MNHEY and CDR2 is SVGAGI. V lost 1 base and J 2 bases, leaving 12 bases between the germline ends. CDR3 length: 16 amino acids. CDR3 region: CASSYLAGVAGNTIYF. The CDR3 nucleotides read TGTGCCAGCAGTTACTTGGCAGGGGTCGCTGGAAACACCATATATTTT.

In this sample, this clone turned up once. The V call is TRBV28, the J call TRBJ1-2, with D perhaps matching TRBD1 (6 bases). The CDR3 consists of 13 residues. The germline V gene encodes CDR1 MDHEN and CDR2 SYDVKM. V lost 3 bases and J lost 8, with 13 bases in between. The CDR3 spells CASSFETQGGYTF. In DNA, the CDR3 is TGTGCCAGCAGTTTCGAGACTCAGGGGGGCTACACCTTC.

The genes are TRBV28 and TRBJ2-7; the match to TRBD2 covers 7 bases. The germline V gene encodes CDR1 MDHEN and CDR2 SYDVKM. V dropped 8 bases and J dropped 4; count of bases not matched to a gene: 11. The CDR3 loop spans 14 amino acids. As DNA, the CDR3 is TGTGCCAGCCGTTCGGGGGGAAGGGGTTACGAGCAGTACTTC. Translated, it gives CASRSGGRGYEQYF.

The rearrangement uses TRBV9 and TRBJ2-4; 9 bases are a match to TRBD2. Germline V gene lookup returns CDR1 SGDLS and CDR2 YYNGEE. Germline trimming cut 0 bases from V and 8 bases from J; bases unmatched to any gene: 12. The CDR3 is made up of 17 amino acids. CDR3 bases: TGTGCCAGCAGCGTAGGGGATCCGGGACTAGCCCGGCACATTCAGTACTTC. Residues: CASSVGDPGLARHIQYF.

This clone was detected only once. The chain uses TRBV29-1 and TRBJ2-1; TRBD2 is a possible D gene (6 bases). V lost 5 bases, J lost 4 bases, and 12 bases lay in between. Germline V CDR1 and CDR2: SQVTM, ANQGSEA. This CDR3 spans 13 amino acids. The CDR3 region is CSVRTGGYNEQFF. CDR3 DNA: TGCAGCGTTCGAACAGGAGGGTACAATGAGCAGTTCTTC.